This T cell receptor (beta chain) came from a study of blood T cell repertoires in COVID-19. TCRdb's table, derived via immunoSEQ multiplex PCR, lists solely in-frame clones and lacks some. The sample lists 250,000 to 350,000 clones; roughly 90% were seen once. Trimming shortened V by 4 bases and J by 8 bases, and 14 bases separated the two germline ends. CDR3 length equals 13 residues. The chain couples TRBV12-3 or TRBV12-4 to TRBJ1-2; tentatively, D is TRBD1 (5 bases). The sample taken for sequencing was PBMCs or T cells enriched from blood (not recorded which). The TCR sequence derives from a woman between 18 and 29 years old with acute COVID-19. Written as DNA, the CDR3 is TGTGCCAGCAGTTCGGGACTTTATAAAGGCTACACCTTC. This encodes CASSSGLYKGYTF.